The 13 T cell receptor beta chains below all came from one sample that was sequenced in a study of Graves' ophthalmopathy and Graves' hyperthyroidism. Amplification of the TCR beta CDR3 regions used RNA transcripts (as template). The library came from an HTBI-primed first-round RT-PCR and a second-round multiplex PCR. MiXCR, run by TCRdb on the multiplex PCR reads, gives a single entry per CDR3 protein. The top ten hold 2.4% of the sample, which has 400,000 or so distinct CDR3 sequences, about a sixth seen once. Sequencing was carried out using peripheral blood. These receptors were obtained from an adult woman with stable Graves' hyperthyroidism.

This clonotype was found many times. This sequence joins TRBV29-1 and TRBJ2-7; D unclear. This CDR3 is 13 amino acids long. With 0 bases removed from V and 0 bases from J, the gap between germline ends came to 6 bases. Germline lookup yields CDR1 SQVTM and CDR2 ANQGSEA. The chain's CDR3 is CSVEDSSSYEQYF. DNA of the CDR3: TGCAGCGTTGAAGACTCCTCCTCCTACGAGCAGTACTTC.

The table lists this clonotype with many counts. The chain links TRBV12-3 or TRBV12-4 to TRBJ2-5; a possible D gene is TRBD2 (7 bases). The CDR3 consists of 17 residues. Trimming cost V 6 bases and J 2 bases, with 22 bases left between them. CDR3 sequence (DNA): TGTGCCAGCAGGGCGGGGGCGCGGGGCACAATGCAAGAGACCCAGTACTTC. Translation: CASRAGARGTMQETQYF.

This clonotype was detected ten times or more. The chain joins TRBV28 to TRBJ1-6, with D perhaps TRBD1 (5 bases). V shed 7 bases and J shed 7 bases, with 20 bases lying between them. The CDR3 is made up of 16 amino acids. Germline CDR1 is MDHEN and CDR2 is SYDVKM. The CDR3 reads CASTHSGGRKNSPLHF. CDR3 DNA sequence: TGTGCCAGCACTCACAGTGGGGGACGGAAAAATTCACCCCTCCACTTT.

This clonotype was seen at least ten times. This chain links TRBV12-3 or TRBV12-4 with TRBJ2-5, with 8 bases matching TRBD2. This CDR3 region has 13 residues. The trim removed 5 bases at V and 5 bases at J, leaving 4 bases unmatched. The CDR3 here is CASSSGSVETQYF. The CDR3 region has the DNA TGTGCCAGCAGTAGCGGGAGTGTGGAGACCCAGTACTTC.

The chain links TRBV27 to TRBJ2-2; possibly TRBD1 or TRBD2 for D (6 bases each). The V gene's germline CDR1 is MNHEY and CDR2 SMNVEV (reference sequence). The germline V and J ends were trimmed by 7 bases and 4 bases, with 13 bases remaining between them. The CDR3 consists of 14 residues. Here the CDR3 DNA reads TGTGCCAGCAATATGGGGGGCGGCACCGGGGAGCTGTTTTTT. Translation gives CASNMGGGTGELFF.

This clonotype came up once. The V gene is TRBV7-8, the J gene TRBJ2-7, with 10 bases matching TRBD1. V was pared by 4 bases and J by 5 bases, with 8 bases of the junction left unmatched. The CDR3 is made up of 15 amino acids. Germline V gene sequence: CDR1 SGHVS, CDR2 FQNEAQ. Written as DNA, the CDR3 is TGTGCCAGCAGCTCTTATGGGACAGGGGTCCACGAGCAGTACTTC. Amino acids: CASSSYGTGVHEQYF.

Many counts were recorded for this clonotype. CDR3 in DNA: TGTGCCAGCAGCTTCTTGACAGGGGCGGGCACCGGGGAGCTGTTTTTT. This codes for CASSFLTGAGTGELFF. The rearrangement uses TRBV7-2 and TRBJ2-2; 8 nucleotides match TRBD1. This CDR3 comprises 16 residues. V gave up 3 bases and J gave up 4 bases; unmatched junction bases: 7. Looked up from germline, CDR1 is SGHTA and CDR2 is FQGNSA.

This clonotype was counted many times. The CDR3, as DNA: TGTGCCACCAGACAGGGGATAGAGCAGTACTTC. Translation gives CATRQGIEQYF. This rearrangement joins TRBV6-1 to TRBJ2-7; TRBD1 matches at 8 bases. With V trimmed by 10 bases and J by 7 bases, 6 bases remained unmatched. Per the germline V gene, CDR1 is MNHNS and CDR2 is SASEGT. The CDR3 totals 11 residues.

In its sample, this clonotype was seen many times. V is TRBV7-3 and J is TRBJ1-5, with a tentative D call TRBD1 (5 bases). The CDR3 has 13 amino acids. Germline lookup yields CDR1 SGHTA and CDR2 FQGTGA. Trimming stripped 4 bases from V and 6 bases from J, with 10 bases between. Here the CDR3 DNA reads TGTGCCAGCAGCTGGAGCCAGGGTCAGCCCCAGCATTTT. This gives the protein CASSWSQGQPQHF.

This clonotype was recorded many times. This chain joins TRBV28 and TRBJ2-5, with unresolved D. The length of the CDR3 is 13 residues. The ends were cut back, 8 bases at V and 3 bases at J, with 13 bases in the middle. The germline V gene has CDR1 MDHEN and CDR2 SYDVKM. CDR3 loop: CASGVGNEETQYF. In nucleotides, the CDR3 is TGTGCCAGCGGCGTGGGGAATGAAGAGACCCAGTACTTC.

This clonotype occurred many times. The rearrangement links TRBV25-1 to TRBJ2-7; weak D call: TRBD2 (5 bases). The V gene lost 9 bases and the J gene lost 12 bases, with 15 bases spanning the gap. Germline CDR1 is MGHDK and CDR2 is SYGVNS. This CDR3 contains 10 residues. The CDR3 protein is CARSALSGYF. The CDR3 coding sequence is TGTGCCAGATCCGCCTTGAGCGGGTACTTC.

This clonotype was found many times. The CDR3 loop is CASSSSPRTGRAFF. The CDR3 bases are TGTGCCAGCAGTTCCTCACCCAGGACAGGGAGAGCTTTCTTT. The gene calls are TRBV6-5 and TRBJ1-1; TRBD1 matches at 8 bases. Germline V CDR1 and CDR2: MNHEY, SVGAGI. The trim removed 4 bases at V and 10 bases at J, leaving 11 bases unmatched. This CDR3 is 14 amino acids long.

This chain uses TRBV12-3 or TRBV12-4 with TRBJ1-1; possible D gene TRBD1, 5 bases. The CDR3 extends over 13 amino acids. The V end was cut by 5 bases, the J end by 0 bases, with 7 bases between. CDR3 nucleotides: TGTGCCAGCAGTAAGGGGCTGAACACTGAAGCTTTCTTT. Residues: CASSKGLNTEAFF.